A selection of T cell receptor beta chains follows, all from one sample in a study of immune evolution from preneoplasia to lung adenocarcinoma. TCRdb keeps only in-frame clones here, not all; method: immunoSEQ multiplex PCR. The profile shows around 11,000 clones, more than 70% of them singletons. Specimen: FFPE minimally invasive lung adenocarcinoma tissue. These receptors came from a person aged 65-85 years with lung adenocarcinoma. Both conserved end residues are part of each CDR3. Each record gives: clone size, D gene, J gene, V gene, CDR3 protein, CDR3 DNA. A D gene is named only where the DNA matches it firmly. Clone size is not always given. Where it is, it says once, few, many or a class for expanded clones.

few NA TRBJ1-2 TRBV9 CASSVRENYGYTF TGTGCCAGCAGCGTCAGGGAGAACTATGGCTACACCTTC
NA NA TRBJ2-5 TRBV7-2 CASTRGPSQETQYF TGTGCCAGCACCAGGGGACCGAGCCAAGAGACCCAGTACTTC
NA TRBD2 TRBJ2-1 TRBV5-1 CASSSSGTSLYNEQFF TGCGCCAGCAGCTCCTCCGGGACTAGCCTCTACAATGAGCAGTTCTTC
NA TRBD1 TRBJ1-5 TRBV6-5 CASSQTGGGNQPQHF TGTGCCAGCAGTCAGACAGGGGGCGGCAATCAGCCCCAGCATTTT
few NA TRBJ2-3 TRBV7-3 CASRPGRDTDTQYF TGTGCCAGCAGACCGGGACGCGACACAGATACGCAGTATTTT
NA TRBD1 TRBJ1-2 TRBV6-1 CASSRDRGFSGYTF TGTGCCAGCAGTCGGGACAGGGGATTCTCTGGCTACACCTTC
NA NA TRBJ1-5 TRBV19 CASRGADYNQPQHF TGTGCCAGTAGAGGGGCGGACTACAATCAGCCCCAGCATTTT
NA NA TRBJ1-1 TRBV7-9 CASSLSKNTEAFF TGTGCCAGCAGCTTATCGAAGAACACTGAAGCTTTCTTT
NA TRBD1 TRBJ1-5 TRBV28 CASSFRDRPNQPQHF TGTGCCAGCAGTTTTCGGGACAGACCCAATCAGCCCCAGCATTTT
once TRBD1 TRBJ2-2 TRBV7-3 CASSSQGQGRTGELFF TGTGCCAGCAGCTCACAGGGACAGGGAAGAACCGGGGAGCTGTTTTTT
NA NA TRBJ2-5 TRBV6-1 CASSGSGTHSRTQYF TGTGCCAGCAGTGGATCCGGGACTCACTCGAGGACCCAGTACTTC
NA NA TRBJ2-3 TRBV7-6 CASSSGTALQGTQYF TGTGCCAGCAGCAGCGGGACCGCCTTACAGGGCACGCAGTATTTT
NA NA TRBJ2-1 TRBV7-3 CASSPLSILGTYNEQFF TGTGCCAGCAGCCCTCTCTCTATTTTGGGGACCTACAATGAGCAGTTCTTC
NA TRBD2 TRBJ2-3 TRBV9 CASSVNHGGVQYF TGTGCCAGCAGCGTGAACCATGGGGGGGTGCAGTATTTT
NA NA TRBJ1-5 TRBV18 CASSPESDQPQHF TGTGCCAGCTCACCCGAGTCGGATCAGCCCCAGCATTTT
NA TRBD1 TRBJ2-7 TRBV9 CASSLSGGAYEQYF TGTGCCAGCAGCCTCTCAGGGGGCGCGTACGAGCAGTACTTC
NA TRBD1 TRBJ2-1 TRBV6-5 CASSYSGTGYNEQFF TGTGCCAGCAGTTACTCCGGGACAGGCTACAATGAGCAGTTCTTC
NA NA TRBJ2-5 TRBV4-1 CASSHSGAVAEETQYF TGCGCCAGCTCCCACTCCGGGGCAGTAGCTGAAGAGACCCAGTACTTC
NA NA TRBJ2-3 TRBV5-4 CASSLGWAGTATDTQYF TGTGCCAGCAGCTTGGGGTGGGCGGGGACAGCCACAGATACGCAGTATTTT
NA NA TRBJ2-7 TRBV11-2 CASSLDWAGSSYEQYF TGTGCCAGCAGCTTAGACTGGGCAGGGAGTAGCTACGAGCAGTACTTC
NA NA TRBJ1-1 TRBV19 CASSMRGRGTEAFF TGTGCCAGTAGTATGCGTGGCAGGGGCACTGAAGCTTTCTTT
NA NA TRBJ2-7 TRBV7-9 CASSPGIRYEQYF TGTGCCAGCAGCCCCGGAATAAGGTACGAGCAGTACTTC
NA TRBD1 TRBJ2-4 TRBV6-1 CASAPGQGADIQYF TGTGCCAGCGCCCCAGGGCAGGGGGCTGACATTCAGTACTTC
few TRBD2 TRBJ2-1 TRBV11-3 CASSPKRLAGSYNEQFF TGTGCCAGCAGCCCGAAGCGGCTAGCGGGCTCCTACAATGAGCAGTTCTTC
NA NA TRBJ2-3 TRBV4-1 CASSPPGSDTQYF TGCGCCAGCAGCCCCCCAGGTTCAGATACGCAGTATTTT
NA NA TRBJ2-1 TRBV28 CASSLGDTLATHNEQFF TGTGCCAGCAGTTTAGGGGACACACTAGCAACCCACAATGAGCAGTTCTTC
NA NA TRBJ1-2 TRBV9 CASSVVAGPWYGYTF TGTGCCAGCAGCGTAGTTGCAGGCCCATGGTATGGCTACACCTTC
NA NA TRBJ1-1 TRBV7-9 CASSLEGNTEAFF TGTGCCAGCAGCTTAGAGGGGAACACTGAAGCTTTCTTT
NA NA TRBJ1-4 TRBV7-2 CASSIRPVEEKLFF TGTGCCAGCAGCATACGGCCAGTGGAGGAAAAACTGTTTTTT
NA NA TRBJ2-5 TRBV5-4 CASSFRGTSQETQYF TGTGCCAGCAGCTTCCGGGGGACTTCTCAAGAGACCCAGTACTTC
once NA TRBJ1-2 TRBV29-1 CSVVGTTDYGYTF TGCAGCGTTGTCGGGACCACTGACTATGGCTACACCTTC
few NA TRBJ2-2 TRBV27 CASSPPLGSTGELFF TGTGCCAGCAGTCCCCCCCTAGGTAGTACCGGGGAGCTGTTTTTT
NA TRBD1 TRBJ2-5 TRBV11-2 CASGRQGGQETQYF TGTGCCAGCGGTAGACAGGGTGGGCAAGAGACCCAGTACTTC
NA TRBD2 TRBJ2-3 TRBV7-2 CASSFPGVGGGARDTQYF TGTGCCAGCAGTTTCCCCGGAGTGGGCGGGGGGGCAAGAGATACGCAGTATTTT
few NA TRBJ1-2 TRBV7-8 CASSLVGGHRSYGYTF TGTGCCAGCAGCTTAGTCGGGGGGCATAGATCCTATGGCTACACCTTC
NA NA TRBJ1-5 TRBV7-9 CASSLAGGPQHF TGTGCCAGCAGCTTAGCGGGGGGGCCCCAGCATTTT
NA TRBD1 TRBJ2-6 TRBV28 CASSTKQGVNVLTF TGTGCCAGCAGTACCAAACAGGGGGTCAACGTCCTGACTTTC
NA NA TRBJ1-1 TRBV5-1 CASKTVMNTEGPLF TGCGCCAGCAAGACAGTCATGAACACTGAAGGGCCCCTCTTT
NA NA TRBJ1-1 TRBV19 CASSIEVIPGTDTEAFF TGTGCCAGTAGTATAGAGGTTATCCCAGGGACGGACACTGAAGCTTTCTTT
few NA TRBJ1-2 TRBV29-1 CSVEETWGNYGYTF TGCAGCGTTGAGGAGACGTGGGGAAACTATGGCTACACCTTC
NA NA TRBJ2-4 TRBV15 CATSIQGFAENIQYF TGTGCCACCAGCATTCAGGGGTTCGCGGAAAACATTCAGTACTTC
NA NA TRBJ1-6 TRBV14 CASSQDWYNSPLHF TGTGCCAGCAGCCAAGATTGGTATAATTCACCCCTCCACTTT
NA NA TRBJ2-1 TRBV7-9 CASSLAGGRYEQFF TGTGCCAGCAGCTTAGCGGGAGGAAGATATGAGCAGTTCTTC
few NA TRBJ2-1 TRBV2 CASRTEGNEQFF TGTGCCAGCAGGACGGAGGGCAATGAGCAGTTCTTC
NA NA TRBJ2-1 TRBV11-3 CASSLEGYNNEQFF TGTGCCAGCAGCTTAGAAGGCTATAACAATGAGCAGTTCTTC
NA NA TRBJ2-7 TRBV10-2 CASSSGDGSYEQYF TGCGCCAGCAGCAGTGGGGACGGTTCCTACGAGCAGTACTTC